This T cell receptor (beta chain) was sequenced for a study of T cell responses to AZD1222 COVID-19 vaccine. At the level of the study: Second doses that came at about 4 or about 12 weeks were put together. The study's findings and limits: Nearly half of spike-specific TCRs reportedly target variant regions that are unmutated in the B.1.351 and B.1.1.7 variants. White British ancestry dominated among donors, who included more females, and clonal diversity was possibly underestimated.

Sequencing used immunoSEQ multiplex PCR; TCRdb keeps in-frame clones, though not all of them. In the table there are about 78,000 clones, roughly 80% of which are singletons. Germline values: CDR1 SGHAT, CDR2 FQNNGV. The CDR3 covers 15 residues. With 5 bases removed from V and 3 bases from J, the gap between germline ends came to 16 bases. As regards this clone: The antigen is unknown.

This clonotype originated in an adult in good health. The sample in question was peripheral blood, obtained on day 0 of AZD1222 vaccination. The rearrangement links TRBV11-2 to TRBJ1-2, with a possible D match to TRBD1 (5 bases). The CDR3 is CASSPGRAGDYGYTF. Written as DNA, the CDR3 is TGTGCCAGCAGCCCGGGCAGGGCCGGGGACTATGGCTACACCTTC.